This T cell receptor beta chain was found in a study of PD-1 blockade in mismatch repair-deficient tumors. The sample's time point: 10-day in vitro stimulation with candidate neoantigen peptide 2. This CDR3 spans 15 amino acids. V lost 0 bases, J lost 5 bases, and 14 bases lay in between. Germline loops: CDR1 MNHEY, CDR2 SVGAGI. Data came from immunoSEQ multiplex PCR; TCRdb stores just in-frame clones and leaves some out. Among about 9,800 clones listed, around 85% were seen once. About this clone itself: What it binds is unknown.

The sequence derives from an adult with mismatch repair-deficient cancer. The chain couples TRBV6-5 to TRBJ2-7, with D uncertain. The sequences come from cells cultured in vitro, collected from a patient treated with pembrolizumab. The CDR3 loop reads CASSYSPGNPHEQYF. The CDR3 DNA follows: TGTGCCAGCAGTTACTCGCCAGGCAACCCCCACGAGCAGTACTTC.